The 27 T cell receptor beta chains below all came from one sample that was sequenced in a study of response to subunit inactivated influenza vaccine. TCRdb passed the RT-PCR reads through MiXCR, listing each CDR3 protein once. The table lists around 480,000 distinct CDR3 sequences, approximately 15% of them singletons. Here the sequenced sample was CD4+ T cells sorted from PBMCs, taken roughly 24 months after vaccination. These receptors all come from a man aged 45 to 70 who received an inactivated influenza vaccine.

This clonotype was seen only a few times. V is TRBV7-9 and J is TRBJ1-1; the D gene is possibly TRBD1 (6 bases). V was trimmed by 3 bases and J by 1 base, leaving 9 bases between them. This CDR3 has 14 amino acids. The germline V gene encodes CDR1 SEHNR and CDR2 FQNEAQ (reference sequence). CDR3 in amino acids: CASSFWTENTEAFF. The CDR3 DNA follows: TGTGCCAGCAGCTTTTGGACAGAGAACACTGAAGCTTTCTTT.

J is TRBJ2-7 and V is TRBV12-3 or TRBV12-4; D could derive from TRBD1 or TRBD2 (6 bases each). CDR3 size: 15 residues. V was shortened by 3 bases and J by 5 bases, with 17 bases between the two germline ends. The CDR3: CASSFVGGGLNEQYF. The CDR3 DNA reads TGTGCCAGCAGTTTCGTGGGGGGCGGCTTGAACGAGCAGTACTTC.

The genes are TRBV7-2 and TRBJ2-5; 7 nucleotides align to TRBD2. The junction had 5 bases not matched to a gene; V was cut back by 2 bases and J by 2 bases. The CDR3 is 15 residues long. Germline CDR1 and CDR2: SGHTA and FQGNSA. CDR3 sequence reads: CASSLRTSAQETQYF. CDR3 sequence (DNA): TGTGCCAGCAGCTTACGGACTAGTGCTCAAGAGACCCAGTACTTC.

This clonotype was observed at least ten times. The chain's CDR3 is CASSSPTTNTIYF. CDR3 DNA sequence: TGCGCCAGCAGCTCTCCGACAACCAACACCATATATTTT. The chain carries TRBV5-1 and TRBJ1-3, with D unclear. Germline CDR1 is SGHRS and CDR2 is YFSETQ. The CDR3 runs to 13 residues. Trimming removed 3 bases from V and 7 bases from J, with 11 bases in between.

V and J are TRBV10-3 and TRBJ2-7; 9 positions agree with TRBD1. V was clipped by 6 bases and J by 5 bases; unmatched bases: 8. The germline gives CDR1 ENHRY, CDR2 SYGVKD. CDR3 length: 14 amino acids. This CDR3 is CAISGSGQGNEQYF. The CDR3 DNA is TGTGCCATCAGCGGCTCGGGACAGGGTAACGAGCAGTACTTC.

This clonotype was observed many times. The V gene is TRBV12-3 or TRBV12-4, the J gene TRBJ1-1, with a tentative D call TRBD1 (6 bases). V shed 7 bases and J shed 11 bases, with 14 bases lying between them. The CDR3 runs 11 residues. DNA for the CDR3: TGTGCCAGCACAGGGGAAGGTGAGGCTTTCTTT. Its translation is CASTGEGEAFF.

This clonotype was detected a few times. The chain carries TRBV29-1 and TRBJ2-1; a possible D gene is TRBD1 (5 bases). In germline, CDR1 is SQVTM, CDR2 ANQGSEA. Between the trimmed V and J ends, which lost 5 bases and 3 bases, there was a span of 14 bases. CDR3 length equals 14 residues. Written as DNA, the CDR3 is TGCAGCGTTTATCGGGCAGGGCGCTACAATGAGCAGTTCTTC. This translates into CSVYRAGRYNEQFF.

This chain joins TRBV5-1 and TRBJ2-1; TRBD2 matches at 10 bases. Germline CDR1 reads SGHRS; CDR2 reads YFSETQ. CDR3 length: 17 residues. V shed 4 bases and J 4 bases; nucleotides not matched to a gene: 11. The CDR3 spells CASSPGITSGAYNEQFF. In DNA, the CDR3 is TGCGCCAGCAGCCCTGGCATCACTAGCGGGGCTTACAATGAGCAGTTCTTC. Full variable domain (missing parts from reference TRBV5-1 and TRBJ2-1): KAGVTQTPRYLIKTRGQQVTLSCSPISGHRSVSWYQQTPGQGLQFLFEYFSETQRNKGNFPGRFSGRQFSNSRSEMNVSTLELGDSALYLCASSPGITSGAYNEQFFGPGTRLTVL.

This clonotype is a singleton in its sample. The chain is built from TRBV11-3 and TRBJ2-1; tentatively, D is TRBD2 (5 bases). The CDR3 has 15 amino acids. The V end was cut by 5 bases, the J end by 5 bases, with 16 bases between. Germline V gene lookup returns CDR1 SGHNT and CDR2 YENEEA. CDR3 nucleotides: TGTGCCAGCAGCCCTAAACCGGGATTTAACAATGAGCAGTTCTTC. This sequence encodes CASSPKPGFNNEQFF.

A few counts support this clonotype. The chain couples TRBV5-1 to TRBJ2-1, with D unresolved. The V and J ends lost 0 bases and 5 bases respectively, with 18 bases between them. From germline, CDR1 is SGHRS and CDR2 YFSETQ. This CDR3 is built from 17 residues. In DNA, the CDR3 is TGCGCCAGCAGCTTGGCCGCCGATCGCAGGACCGACAATGAGCAGTTCTTC. It yields the protein CASSLAADRRTDNEQFF. The full variable domain, completed using reference TRBV5-1 and TRBJ2-1, is KAGVTQTPRYLIKTRGQQVTLSCSPISGHRSVSWYQQTPGQGLQFLFEYFSETQRNKGNFPGRFSGRQFSNSRSEMNVSTLELGDSALYLCASSLAADRRTDNEQFFGPGTRLTVL.

The chain employs TRBV12-3 or TRBV12-4 and TRBJ2-3; 10 bases are a match to TRBD2. The CDR3 runs to 17 residues. V shed 5 bases, J shed 0 bases, and the junction held 8 bases outside the gene matches. CDR3: CASSPSSGGSSTDTQYF. The CDR3 DNA is TGTGCCAGCAGTCCCTCTAGCGGGGGTTCTAGCACAGATACGCAGTATTTT.

The chain employs TRBV29-1 and TRBJ1-1; tentatively, D is TRBD1 (6 bases). Trimming left V 7 bases short and J 9 bases short, with 15 bases between. Germline-derived CDR1 and CDR2 are SQVTM and ANQGSEA. The CDR3 is 11 residues long. CDR3 region: CSARLDSKAFF. The DNA of the CDR3 is TGCAGCGCCCGCTTGGACAGTAAAGCTTTCTTT.

This clonotype was seen only a few times. This sequence joins TRBV6-1 and TRBJ1-5, with D unresolved. The CDR3 runs 14 residues. The V end lost 5 bases, the J end lost 9 bases, and 17 bases lay between the germline ends. Per germline, CDR1 MNHNS and CDR2 SASEGT. CDR3 DNA: TGTGCCAGCAGTAAAATTGACCCTTCGGGGCCCCAGCATTTT. Translating gives CASSKIDPSGPQHF.

The chain links TRBV5-5 to TRBJ2-3; D tentatively fits TRBD1 or TRBD2 (5 bases each). The CDR3 runs to 15 residues. V was pared by 0 bases and J by 0 bases, with 8 bases between. Looked up from germline, CDR1 is SGHKS and CDR2 is YYEKEE (reference sequence). CDR3 nucleotide sequence: TGTGCCAGCAGCTTGGCATGGGGGAGCACAGATACGCAGTATTTT. Residues: CASSLAWGSTDTQYF.

This clonotype has just a few counts. The genes are TRBV20-1 and TRBJ2-1, with TRBD2 identical over 14 bases. This CDR3 is 13 amino acids long. V lost 3 bases, J lost 15 bases, and 7 bases stayed unmatched. Germline CDR1 and CDR2: DFQATT and SNEGSKA (reference sequence). The CDR3 nucleotides read TGCAGTGCTAGGACTAGCGGGGGGGTCGCTCGGTTCTTC. Protein: CSARTSGGVARFF.

The genes are TRBV5-1 and TRBJ2-3, with D perhaps TRBD2 (5 bases). Trimming cost V 0 bases and J 1 base, with 9 bases left between them. The CDR3 is 15 amino acids. The germline CDR1 and CDR2 sequences are SGHRS and YFSETQ. As DNA, the CDR3 is TGCGCCAGCAGCTTGGACGGGAAACGCACAGATACGCAGTATTTT. It yields the protein CASSLDGKRTDTQYF.

V and J are TRBV7-7 and TRBJ2-1; TRBD2 aligns across 8 bases. The V segment lost 3 bases and the J segment 2 bases; nucleotides outside the gene matches: 6. The CDR3 spans 16 residues. Germline V gives CDR1 SSHAT, CDR2 FNYEAQ (reference sequence). CDR3 DNA: TGTGCCAGCAGCTTTCAGCGGGAGTCCCCCTACAATGAGCAGTTCTTC. Encoded protein: CASSFQRESPYNEQFF.

There are a few counts of this clonotype. The chain is built from TRBV28 and TRBJ2-4, with 12 bases aligning to TRBD2. The junction had 17 bases not matched to a gene; V was cut back by 5 bases and J by 0 bases. The CDR3 is 21 amino acids. In germline, CDR1 is MDHEN, CDR2 SYDVKM. The CDR3 loop is CASSTKFGLAGNAVAKNIQYF. Here the CDR3 DNA reads TGTGCCAGCAGTACTAAGTTCGGACTAGCGGGGAACGCCGTAGCCAAAAACATTCAGTACTTC.

This clonotype has a count of ten or more. J is TRBJ2-5 and V is TRBV20-1; D gene uncertain. The CDR3 contains 10 residues. CDR1 DFQATT and CDR2 SNEGSKA come from the germline V gene (reference sequence). The V and J ends lost 3 bases and 1 base respectively, with 0 bases between them. CDR3 loop: CSASQETQYF. The DNA for the CDR3 is TGCAGTGCTAGCCAAGAGACCCAGTACTTC.

The chain joins TRBV7-8 to TRBJ2-3; 7 bases line up with TRBD2. Trimming took 0 bases from V and 3 from J; bases not matched to a gene: 3. CDR1 is SGHVS, CDR2 FQNEAQ, per germline. The CDR3 is 15 residues long. CDR3 nucleotides: TGTGCCAGCAGCTTAGCGGGAGGGAAGACAGATACGCAGTATTTT. It specifies CASSLAGGKTDTQYF.

This clonotype was observed at least ten times. The V call is TRBV20-1, the J call TRBJ2-2; possibly TRBD1 for D (5 bases). This CDR3 spans 14 amino acids. V was cut by 6 bases and J by 3 bases, with 14 bases left in between. Germline CDR1 DFQATT, CDR2 SNEGSKA (reference sequence). CDR3 residues: CSARPVQDTGELFF. The CDR3 nucleotides read TGCAGTGCCCGCCCGGTACAGGACACCGGGGAGCTGTTTTTT.

This clonotype was seen repeatedly, ten times or more. In DNA form, the CDR3 reads TGCGCCAGCAGCTTCACTACCGGGGAGCTGTTTTTT. Translation gives CASSFTTGELFF. The chain is built from TRBV5-1 and TRBJ2-2; D call uncertain. The CDR3 is 12 residues long. Per the germline V gene, CDR1 is SGHRS and CDR2 is YFSETQ. V was shortened by 2 bases and J by 5 bases, with 4 bases between the two germline ends.

The chain combines TRBV12-3 or TRBV12-4 with TRBJ1-5; D possibly corresponds to TRBD1 (6 bases). The V gene lost 2 bases and the J gene lost 2 bases, with 7 bases spanning the gap. The CDR3 is made up of 14 amino acids. In nucleotides, the CDR3 is TGTGCCAGCAGTTTATACAGGGGCAATCAGCCCCAGCATTTT. Translated: CASSLYRGNQPQHF.

The table lists this clonotype with a few counts. V usage is TRBV5-1 and J usage is TRBJ2-5, with TRBD1 identical over 9 bases. CDR1 and CDR2 (germline): SGHRS, YFSETQ. The CDR3 has 15 amino acids. The V and J ends lost 4 bases and 5 bases, in that order; junction bases with no gene match: 9. CDR3 in amino acids: CASSPWTGERETQYF. The CDR3 coding sequence is TGCGCCAGCAGCCCCTGGACAGGGGAGAGGGAGACCCAGTACTTC.

This clonotype showed up just a few times. The V gene is TRBV24-1, the J gene TRBJ2-1, with 9 bases lining up with TRBD1. Germline V gene sequence: CDR1 KGHDR, CDR2 SFDVKD. The J segment lost 4 bases and the V segment lost 4 bases, leaving 7 bases of the junction unmatched. CDR3 length: 16 residues. The CDR3 DNA follows: TGTGCCACCAGTGAGGTCGGACAGGGGTTATACAATGAGCAGTTCTTC. Amino acids: CATSEVGQGLYNEQFF.

As for this clonotype: This may arise from a read error, as a much more abundant clone is one base away. The J gene is TRBJ1-1, the V gene TRBV3-1; 10 nucleotides align to TRBD1. CDR1 and CDR2 (germline): LGHDT, YNNKEL (reference sequence). This CDR3 has 14 residues. This CDR3 reads CASSPGQGFTVAFF. CDR3 in DNA: TGTGCCAGCAGTCCGGGACAGGGGTTCACTGTAGCTTTCTTT.

This clonotype was seen a handful of times. This chain uses TRBV5-1 with TRBJ2-1, with 7 bases aligning to TRBD2. Germline V gene lookup returns CDR1 SGHRS and CDR2 YFSETQ. The junction had 6 bases not matched to a gene; V was cut back by 0 bases and J by 3 bases. This CDR3 spans 16 amino acids. The CDR3 nucleotides read TGCGCCAGCAGCTTGGATGCTAGCGGAGACTACAATGAGCAGTTCTTC. This sequence encodes CASSLDASGDYNEQFF.